This entry lists 5 T cell receptor beta chains sequenced from one sample in a study of vaccination effects on CD4 cells after COVID-19. Peptide-pool stimulation followed by sequencing identified expanded antigen-specific CD4+ clonotypes in the ViraFEST assay. Upon completion of around ten days in culture, CD4+ T cells were isolated. These receptors have no known antigen. Produced via immunoSEQ multiplex PCR; TCRdb's table is partial and in-frame only. The sample shows tens of thousands of clones, about 70% of them seen only once. The sequenced sample was CD4+ T cells from PBMCs cultured with HCoV-229E spike peptides, obtained before COVID-19 vaccination. These TCRs come from a human donor who received a COVID-19 vaccine.

CDR3 region: CASTPRGTPGQPNTEAFF. The DNA of the CDR3 is TGTGCCAGCACCCCGAGGGGGACACCGGGACAGCCGAACACTGAAGCTTTCTTT. V usage is TRBV5-6 and J usage is TRBJ1-1; 7 bases agree with TRBD1. The CDR3 is made up of 18 amino acids. V shed 6 bases, J shed 1 base, and the junction held 18 bases outside the gene matches. Germline loops: CDR1 SGHDT, CDR2 YYEEEE.

On this clone itself: One end of the junction fails to match germline, which may point to a read error. V is TRBV2 and J is TRBJ2-5; the D gene is possibly TRBD1 (5 bases). The CDR3 runs 14 residues. Germline V gene sequence: CDR1 SNHLY, CDR2 FYNNEI. The CDR3 is CASSGHRGEDTQYF. As DNA, the CDR3 is TGTGCCAGCAGTGGACATAGGGGCGAAGATACCCAGTACTTC.

This clone was found a few times. The CDR3 sequence: CASRGGQAYTEAFF. CDR3 sequence (DNA): TGTGCCAGCAGGGGGGGACAGGCCTACACTGAAGCTTTCTTT. This chain joins TRBV2 and TRBJ1-1, with TRBD1 identical over 8 bases. The junction had 6 bases not matched to a gene; V was cut back by 6 bases and J by 3 bases. This CDR3 is built from 14 residues. Germline-derived CDR1 and CDR2 are SNHLY and FYNNEI.

This clone was counted a single time. This chain connects TRBV20-1 to TRBJ2-5; 8 bases fit TRBD2. CDR1 is DFQATT, CDR2 SNEGSKA, per germline (reference sequence). The CDR3 totals 14 residues. Trimming removed 3 bases from V and 2 bases from J; junction bases left unmatched: 5. DNA of the CDR3: TGCAGTGCTAGTTCTCGGGGGGGACAAGAGACCCAGTACTTC. This gives the protein CSASSRGGQETQYF.

V is TRBV5-1 and J is TRBJ2-3; D not resolved. The CDR3 is made up of 14 amino acids. Looked up from germline, CDR1 is SGHRS and CDR2 is YFSETQ. Trimming removed 0 bases at V and 5 bases at J, with 10 bases between. The chain's CDR3 is CASSLGAEVDTQYF. The CDR3 DNA reads as TGCGCCAGCAGCTTGGGGGCAGAGGTAGATACGCAGTATTTT.